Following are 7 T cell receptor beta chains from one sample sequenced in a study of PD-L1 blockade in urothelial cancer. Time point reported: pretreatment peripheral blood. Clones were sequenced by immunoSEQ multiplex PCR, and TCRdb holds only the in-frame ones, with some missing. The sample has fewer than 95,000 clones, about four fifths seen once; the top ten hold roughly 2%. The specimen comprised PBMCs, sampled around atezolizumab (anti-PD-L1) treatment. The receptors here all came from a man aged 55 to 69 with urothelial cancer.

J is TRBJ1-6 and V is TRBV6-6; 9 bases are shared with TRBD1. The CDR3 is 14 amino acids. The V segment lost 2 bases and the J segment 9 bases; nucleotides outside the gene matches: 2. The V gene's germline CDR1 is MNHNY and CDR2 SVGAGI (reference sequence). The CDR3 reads CASSYPDRGSPLHF. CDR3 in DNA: TGTGCCAGCAGTTACCCGGACAGGGGTTCACCCCTCCACTTT.

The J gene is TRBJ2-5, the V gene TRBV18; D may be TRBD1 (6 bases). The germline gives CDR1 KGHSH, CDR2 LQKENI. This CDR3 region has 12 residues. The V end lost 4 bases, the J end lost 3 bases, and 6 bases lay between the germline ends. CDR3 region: CASSQGEETQYF. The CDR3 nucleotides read TGTGCCAGCTCACAGGGGGAAGAGACCCAGTACTTC.

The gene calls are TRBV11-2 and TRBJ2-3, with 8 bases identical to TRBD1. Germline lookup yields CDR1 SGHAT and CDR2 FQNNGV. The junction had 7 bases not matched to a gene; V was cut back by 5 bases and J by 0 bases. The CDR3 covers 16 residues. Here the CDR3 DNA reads TGTGCCAGCAGCCCAGGGGGCGGGGCTAGCACAGATACGCAGTATTTT. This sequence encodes CASSPGGGASTDTQYF.

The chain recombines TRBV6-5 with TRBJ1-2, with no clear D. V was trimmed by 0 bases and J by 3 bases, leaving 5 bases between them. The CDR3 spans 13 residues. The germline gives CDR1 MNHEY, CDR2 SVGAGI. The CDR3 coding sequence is TGTGCCAGCAGTTACTCGTCCGACTATGGCTACACCTTC. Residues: CASSYSSDYGYTF.

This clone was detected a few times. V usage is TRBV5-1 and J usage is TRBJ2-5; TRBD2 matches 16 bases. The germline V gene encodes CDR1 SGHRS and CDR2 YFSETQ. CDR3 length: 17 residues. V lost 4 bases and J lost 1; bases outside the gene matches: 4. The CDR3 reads CASSPGTSGRVQETQYF. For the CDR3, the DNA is TGCGCCAGCAGCCCCGGGACTAGCGGGAGGGTCCAAGAGACCCAGTACTTC.

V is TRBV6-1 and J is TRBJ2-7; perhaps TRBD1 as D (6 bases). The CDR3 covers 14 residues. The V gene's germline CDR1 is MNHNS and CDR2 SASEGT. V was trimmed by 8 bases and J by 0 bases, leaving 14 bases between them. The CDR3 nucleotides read TGTGCCAGCGCAGGGGCGCACAGCTCCTACGAGCAGTACTTC. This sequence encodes CASAGAHSSYEQYF.

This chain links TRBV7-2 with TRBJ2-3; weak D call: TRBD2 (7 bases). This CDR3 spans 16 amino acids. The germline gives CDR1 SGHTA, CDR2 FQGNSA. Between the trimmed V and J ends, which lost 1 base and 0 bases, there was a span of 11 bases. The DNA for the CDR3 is TGTGCCAGCAGCTTAGGGGAGGGGGGAAGCACAGATACGCAGTATTTT. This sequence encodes CASSLGEGGSTDTQYF.